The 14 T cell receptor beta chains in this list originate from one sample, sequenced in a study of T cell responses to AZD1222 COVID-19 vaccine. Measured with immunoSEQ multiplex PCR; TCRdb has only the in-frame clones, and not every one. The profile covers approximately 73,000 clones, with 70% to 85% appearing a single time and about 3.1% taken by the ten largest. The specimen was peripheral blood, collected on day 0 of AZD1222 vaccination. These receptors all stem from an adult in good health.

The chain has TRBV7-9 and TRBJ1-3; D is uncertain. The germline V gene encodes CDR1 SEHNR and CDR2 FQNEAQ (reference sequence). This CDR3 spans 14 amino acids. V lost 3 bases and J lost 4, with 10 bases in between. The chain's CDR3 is CASSFSAGGNTIYF. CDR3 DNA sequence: TGTGCCAGCAGCTTTTCCGCGGGGGGAAACACCATATATTTT.

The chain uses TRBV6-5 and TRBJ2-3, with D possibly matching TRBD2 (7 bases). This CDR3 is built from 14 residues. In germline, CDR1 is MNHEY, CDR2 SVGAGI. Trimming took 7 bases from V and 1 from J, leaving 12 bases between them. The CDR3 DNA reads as TGTGCCAGCAACAGAGGGGGGGGCACAGATACGCAGTATTTT. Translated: CASNRGGGTDTQYF.

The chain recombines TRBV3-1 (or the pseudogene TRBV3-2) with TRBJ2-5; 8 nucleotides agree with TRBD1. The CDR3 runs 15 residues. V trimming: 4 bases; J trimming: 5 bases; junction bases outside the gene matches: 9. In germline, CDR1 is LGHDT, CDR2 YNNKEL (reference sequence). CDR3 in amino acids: CASSPQGARVETQYF. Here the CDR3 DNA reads TGTGCCAGCAGCCCGCAGGGGGCGCGGGTGGAGACCCAGTACTTC.

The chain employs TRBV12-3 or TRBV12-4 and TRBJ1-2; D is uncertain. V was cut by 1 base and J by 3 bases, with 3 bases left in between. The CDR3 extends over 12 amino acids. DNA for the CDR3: TGTGCCAGCAGTTTAGAAGACTATGGCTACACCTTC. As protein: CASSLEDYGYTF.

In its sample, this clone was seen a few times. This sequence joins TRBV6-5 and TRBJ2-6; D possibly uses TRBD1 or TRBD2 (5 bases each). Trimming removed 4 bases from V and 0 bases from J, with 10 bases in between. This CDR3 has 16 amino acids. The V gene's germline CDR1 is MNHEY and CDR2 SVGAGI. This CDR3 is CASSSGRLSGANVLTF. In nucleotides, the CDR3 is TGTGCCAGCAGTTCGGGACGGCTCTCTGGGGCCAACGTCCTGACTTTC.

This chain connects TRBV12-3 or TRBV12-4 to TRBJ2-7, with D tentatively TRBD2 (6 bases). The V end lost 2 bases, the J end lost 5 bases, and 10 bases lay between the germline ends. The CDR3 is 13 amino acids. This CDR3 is CASSLTGVDEQYF. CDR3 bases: TGTGCCAGCAGTTTAACGGGGGTCGACGAGCAGTACTTC.

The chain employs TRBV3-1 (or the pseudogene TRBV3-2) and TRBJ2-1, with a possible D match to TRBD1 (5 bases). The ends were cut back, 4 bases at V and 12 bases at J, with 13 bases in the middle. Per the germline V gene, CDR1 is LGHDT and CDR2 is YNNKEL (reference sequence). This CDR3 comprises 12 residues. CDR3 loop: CASSPGAGWQFF. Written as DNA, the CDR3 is TGTGCCAGCAGCCCTGGGGCCGGGTGGCAGTTCTTC.

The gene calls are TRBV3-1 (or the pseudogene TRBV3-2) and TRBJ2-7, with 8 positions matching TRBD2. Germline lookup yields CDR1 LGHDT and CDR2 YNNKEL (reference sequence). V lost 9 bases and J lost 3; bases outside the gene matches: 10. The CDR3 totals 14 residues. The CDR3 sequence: CARHPGGEIYEQYF. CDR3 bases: TGTGCCAGGCATCCGGGAGGGGAGATCTACGAGCAGTACTTC.

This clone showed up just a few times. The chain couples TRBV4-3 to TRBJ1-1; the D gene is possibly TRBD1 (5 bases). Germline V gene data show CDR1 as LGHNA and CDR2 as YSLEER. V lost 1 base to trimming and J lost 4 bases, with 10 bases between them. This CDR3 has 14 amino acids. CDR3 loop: CASSQAVRGTEAFF. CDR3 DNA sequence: TGCGCCAGCAGCCAAGCGGTGAGGGGCACTGAAGCTTTCTTT.

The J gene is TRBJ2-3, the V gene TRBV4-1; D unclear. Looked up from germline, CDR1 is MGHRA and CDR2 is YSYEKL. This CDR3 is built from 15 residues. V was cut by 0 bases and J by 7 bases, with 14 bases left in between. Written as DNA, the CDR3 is TGCGCCAGCAGCCAAGACCAAGGGTCCCCGAATACGCAGTATTTT. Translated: CASSQDQGSPNTQYF.

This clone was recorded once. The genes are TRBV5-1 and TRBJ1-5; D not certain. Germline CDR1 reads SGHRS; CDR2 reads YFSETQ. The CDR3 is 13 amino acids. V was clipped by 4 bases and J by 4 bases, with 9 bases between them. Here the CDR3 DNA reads TGCGCCAGCAGCCGACACGGGAATCAGCCCCAGCATTTT. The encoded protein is CASSRHGNQPQHF.

The CDR3: CASSFDRTAYEQYF. Here the CDR3 DNA reads TGTGCCAGCAGCTTTGACAGGACGGCCTACGAGCAGTACTTC. The chain links TRBV7-2 to TRBJ2-7; weak D call: TRBD1 (6 bases). Trimming took off 3 bases at V and 2 bases at J, with 11 bases between the two ends. The CDR3 totals 14 residues. CDR1 is SGHTA, CDR2 FQGNSA, per germline.

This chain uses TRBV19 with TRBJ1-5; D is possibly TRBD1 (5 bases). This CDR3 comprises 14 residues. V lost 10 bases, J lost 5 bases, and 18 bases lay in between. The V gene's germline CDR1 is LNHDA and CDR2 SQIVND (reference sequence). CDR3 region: CAISGAGSDQPQHF. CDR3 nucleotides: TGTGCCATTTCCGGGGCAGGAAGCGATCAGCCCCAGCATTTT.

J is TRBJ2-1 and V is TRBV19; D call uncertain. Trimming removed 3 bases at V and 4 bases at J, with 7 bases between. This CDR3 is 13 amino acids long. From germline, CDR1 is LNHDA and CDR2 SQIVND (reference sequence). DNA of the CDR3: TGTGCCAGTAGTATGCGCGATTACAATGAGCAGTTCTTC. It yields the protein CASSMRDYNEQFF.